This TCR beta chain was sequenced during a study of OX40 agonist ivuxolimab in advanced cancers. Concerning the study at large: Ivuxolimab was a fully human IgG2 agonistic monoclonal antibody targeting the costimulatory receptor OX40 (CD134). Intravenous ivuxolimab was administered to patients every 2 weeks at six dose levels: 0.01, 0.1, 0.3, 1.5, 3 and 10 mg/kg. Of the roughly 51 patients in dose escalation, some 19 had hepatocellular carcinoma, some 15 had melanoma, 9 had renal cell carcinoma and 9 had head and neck cancer. In the dose-escalation cohort, nearly 85% of patients were male, and the mean age was approximately 60 years with a range of roughly 23 to 79. Prior anti-PD-1, anti-PD-L1 or anti-CTLA-4 therapy was permitted, and approximately 40% of dose-escalation patients had received checkpoint inhibitors. Partial responses occurred in three dose-escalation patients, of whom one had hepatocellular carcinoma and two had cutaneous melanoma. Peripheral TCRbeta sequencing aimed to test whether ivuxolimab altered TCR sequence diversity and caused clonal T-cell expansion. The paper covers the monotherapy dose-escalation part of the phase I ivuxolimab trial, which included N ≈ 50 patients. What the study reported, not specific to this receptor: At doses of 0.1 to 3.0 mg/kg, clonal expansion of both CD4+ and CD8+ blood T cells was observed from baseline to week 6. Partial responders in the 0.1-3.0 mg/kg groups had among the lowest normalized peripheral clonal expansion, especially among CD8+ T cells. After ivuxolimab, expanded clones were on average more numerous among CD8+ T cells than among CD4+ T cells. Which antigens the clonally expanded peripheral T cells were specific for was not determined. Low levels of normalized T-cell clonal expansion were also shown by some nonresponding patients.

Patients with autoimmune disease history or receiving systemic immunosuppression were excluded from the trial. Peripheral blood for TCR sequencing was drawn from every dose cohort at baseline, at cycle 4 day 1 and at cycle 7 day 1. The samples were drawn from a first-in-human, open-label, multicenter phase I dose-escalation trial of ivuxolimab. Adults with locally advanced or metastatic melanoma, renal cell, hepatocellular, or head and neck squamous cell carcinoma were enrolled in the trial. CD4+ and CD8+ T cells were sorted separately from peripheral blood before TCR sequencing. Genomic DNA was extracted from sorted cells for sequencing of the TCRbeta CDR3 region. The immunoSEQ Assay was used for sequencing of TCRbeta CDR3 regions. Entries here come from immuneACCESS through TCRdb and include only in-frame sequences with V and J called. Some clones fail to appear in such tables; in the studies checked, an unresolved V gene covers under half of the shortfall, and the cause of the remainder is unknown. Recorded for this sample are about 64,000 clones; roughly four fifths of them occurred a single time. The top ten hold around 5% of the sample.

Reading from cysteine to phenylalanine, the CDR3 counts 13 amino acids. Of all the DNA, just the CDR3 is kept, 39 bases in frame from base 1. Deletion took 7 bases off V and 3 bases off J, with a span of 12 bases between the germline ends. Reading the germline V gene gives CDR1 LGHNA and CDR2 YNFKEQ. Comments on this clone: This receptor's antigen is unknown. It has no much larger one-base neighbor in the sample; base qualities were not kept.

The chain employs TRBV4-2 and TRBJ2-5; the D gene cannot be resolved reliably. The sample consisted of CD4+ or CD8+ T cells sorted from blood, taken in a trial of the OX40 agonist ivuxolimab. This clonotype was sampled from an adult with an advanced solid tumor such as melanoma, head and neck, liver or kidney cancer. The sequenced DNA: TGTGCCAGCATGGACGTAAGAGAAGAGACCCAGTACTTC. This encodes CASMDVREETQYF.